What follows are 25 T cell receptor beta chains derived from one specimen sequenced in a study of post-analysis software for immune sequencing data. Researchers reported that TCR beta cDNA libraries carried unique molecular identifiers. TCRdb reprocessed the PCR reads with MiXCR, giving one entry per CDR3 protein. In the table there are about 460,000 distinct CDR3 sequences, around 40% of which are singletons. The study, taken as a whole, reports: Higher frequency in patients than in controls was seen for 5 or 6 TRBV segments, with TRBV5-6, TRBV5-1 and TRBV20-1 among them.

These receptors have no known antigen. The source material was blood. The receptors come from a girl aged 5-17 years with multiple sclerosis.

This clonotype has a handful of counts. The chain couples TRBV29-1 to TRBJ1-2; D is unclear. The CDR3 is made up of 13 amino acids. CDR1 and CDR2 from the germline V gene are SQVTM and ANQGSEA. V shed 7 bases and J shed 6 bases, with 18 bases lying between them. The CDR3 nucleotides read TGCAGCGCAAGGGCTAGGGCCTGGGATGGCTACACCTTC. Residues: CSARARAWDGYTF.

V gene TRBV6-7 combines with J gene TRBJ1-1; D may be TRBD1 (5 bases). TRBV6-7 is annotated as an ORF whose role is uncertain. The V end lost 6 bases, the J end lost 0 bases, and 11 bases lay between the germline ends. CDR3 length: 14 amino acids. CDR3 residues: CASSKGRMNTEAFF. The CDR3 DNA reads TGTGCCAGCAGCAAGGGGCGAATGAACACTGAAGCTTTCTTT.

This clonotype was picked up a small number of times. J is TRBJ1-1 and V is TRBV7-6, with D hard to call. The V gene's germline CDR1 is SGHVS and CDR2 FNYEAQ. This CDR3 has 15 residues. V lost 0 bases and J lost 2, with 10 bases in between. CDR3 protein: CASSLAADTNTEAFF. The CDR3 DNA follows: TGTGCCAGCAGCTTAGCGGCCGACACCAACACTGAAGCTTTCTTT.

This clonotype was counted only a few times. At one end, the junction sequence differs from germline, possibly due to a read error. The J gene is TRBJ2-5, the V gene TRBV5-1, with D perhaps matching TRBD1 (6 bases). Germline CDR1 reads SGHRS; CDR2 reads YFSETQ. This CDR3 has 13 amino acids. In DNA form, the CDR3 reads TGTGCCAGCAGTTTCCAGGGGCGAGAGACCCAGTACTTC. This translates into CASSFQGRETQYF.

The chain uses TRBV5-1 and TRBJ2-5; tentatively, D is TRBD2 (5 bases). The better agreement between TRBJ2-7 and the DNA end casts doubt on the J call. CDR1 is SGHRS, CDR2 YFSETQ, per germline. This CDR3 region has 16 residues. The CDR3 is CASSLTAVRPSDEQYF. For the CDR3, the DNA is TGCGCCAGCAGCTTAACAGCGGTCAGACCCTCGGACGAGCAGTACTTC.

The genes are TRBV29-1 and TRBJ2-2, with unresolved D. V lost 4 bases, J lost 4 bases, and 4 bases lay in between. Germline assignment: CDR1 SQVTM and CDR2 ANQGSEA. CDR3 length: 11 amino acids. The CDR3 spells CSVVGTGELFF. CDR3 DNA: TGCAGCGTTGTAGGCACCGGGGAGCTGTTTTTT.

This clonotype showed up just a few times. The CDR3 coding sequence is TGCAGTGCTAGAGACCCCCTAGCGGGTGAGACAGATACGCAGTATTTT. As protein: CSARDPLAGETDTQYF. The chain couples TRBV20-1 to TRBJ2-3, with TRBD2 matching 8 bases. Germline V gene lookup returns CDR1 DFQATT and CDR2 SNEGSKA (reference sequence). This CDR3 region has 16 residues. V lost 0 bases and J lost 3; bases outside the gene matches: 8.

The table lists this clonotype with a few counts. CDR3 sequence reads: CASSPLNRGGNTEAFF. CDR3 nucleotides: TGTGCCAGCAGCCCCCTGAATAGAGGGGGGAACACTGAAGCTTTCTTT. The chain couples TRBV4-2 to TRBJ1-1, with D tentatively TRBD1 (6 bases). V was pared by 4 bases and J by 1 base, with 16 bases between. The CDR3 has 16 amino acids. Germline CDR1 is LGHNA and CDR2 is YNFKEQ.

The chain combines TRBV7-3 with TRBJ2-1; the match to TRBD2 covers 13 bases. Germline CDR1 and CDR2: SGHTA and FQGTGA. The CDR3 spans 17 residues. After removal of 4 bases from V and 6 bases from J, the junction contained 9 bases not matched to a gene. CDR3 bases: TGTGCCAGCAGCTCGCGGGTCGGGACTAGCGGGACCAATGAGCAGTTCTTC. Its translation is CASSSRVGTSGTNEQFF.

The table lists this clonotype with a few counts. The genes are TRBV11-2 and TRBJ1-5; D is perhaps TRBD1 (6 bases). The CDR3 consists of 16 residues. The germline gives CDR1 SGHAT, CDR2 FQNNGV. V was trimmed by 4 bases and J by 2 bases, leaving 15 bases between them. Written as DNA, the CDR3 is TGTGCCAGCAGCTGGGGGCGGGGGCGCGGCAATCAGCCCCAGCATTTT. Translating gives CASSWGRGRGNQPQHF.

This clonotype was counted ten times or more. This chain uses TRBV6-2 or TRBV6-3 with TRBJ2-5, with TRBD2 identical over 9 bases. Germline lookup yields CDR1 MNHEY and CDR2 SVGEGT. CDR3 length: 15 amino acids. Trimming at V came to 4 bases and at J to 5 bases, leaving 8 bases not matched to a gene. For the CDR3, the DNA is TGTGCCAGCAGTTCGCATTTAGCGGGAGTGGAGACCCAGTACTTC. This gives the protein CASSSHLAGVETQYF.

This clonotype was seen more than once but under ten times. This chain connects TRBV7-2 to TRBJ2-3; TRBD2 agrees at 8 bases. The germline V gene has CDR1 SGHTA and CDR2 FQGNSA. Losses at the gene ends were 4 bases for V and 4 bases for J; bases not matched to a gene: 7. The CDR3 runs 15 residues. The DNA of the CDR3 is TGTGCCAGCAGCTCCCAGCGGGAGTCTCCAGATACGCAGTATTTT. This gives the protein CASSSQRESPDTQYF.

This clonotype was observed a handful of times. The chain joins TRBV7-9 to TRBJ2-7, with D perhaps being TRBD1 or TRBD2 (5 bases each). Trimming took off 2 bases at V and 2 bases at J, with 10 bases between the two ends. Germline-derived CDR1 and CDR2 are SEHNR and FQNEAQ (reference sequence). This CDR3 contains 14 residues. In DNA, the CDR3 is TGTGCCAGCAGCTTAAGAGGGGATCCCTACGAGCAGTACTTC. Protein product: CASSLRGDPYEQYF.

The chain recombines TRBV7-3 with TRBJ2-1; D is possibly TRBD2 (7 bases). Trimming left V 4 bases short and J 7 bases short, with 20 bases between. Germline assignment: CDR1 SGHTA and CDR2 FQGTGA. The CDR3 covers 16 residues. The CDR3 loop is CASSSPGGGRSNEQFF. As DNA, the CDR3 is TGTGCCAGCAGCTCCCCCGGGGGCGGGAGAAGTAATGAGCAGTTCTTC.

The CDR3 loop reads CASSSPGTPDTEAFF. The DNA of the CDR3 is TGTGCCAGCAGCTCCCCCGGGACACCGGACACTGAAGCTTTCTTT. V usage is TRBV7-2 and J usage is TRBJ1-1; tentatively, D is TRBD1 (6 bases). V was pared by 4 bases and J by 3 bases, with 15 bases between. Germline V gene lookup returns CDR1 SGHTA and CDR2 FQGNSA. The CDR3 runs to 15 residues.

This clonotype showed up just a few times. J is TRBJ1-1 and V is TRBV10-3; D is possibly TRBD1 (6 bases). The CDR3 covers 13 residues. V was trimmed by 4 bases and J by 1 base, leaving 7 bases between them. In germline, CDR1 is ENHRY, CDR2 SYGVKD. In DNA form, the CDR3 reads TGTGCCATCAGTGTGACAGGGAACACTGAAGCTTTCTTT. It specifies CAISVTGNTEAFF.

CDR3 DNA sequence: TGCAGTGCTGGGGAAGTCAACGGGGCGGCAATAGAGACCCAGTACTTC. It codes for CSAGEVNGAAIETQYF. The gene calls are TRBV20-1 and TRBJ2-5; possibly TRBD1 or TRBD2 for D (5 bases each). The CDR3 consists of 16 residues. Germline CDR1 DFQATT, CDR2 SNEGSKA (reference sequence). Trimming took off 5 bases at V and 4 bases at J, with 23 bases between the two ends.

This clonotype was detected only a few times. The chain employs TRBV29-1 and TRBJ2-3, with no clear D. The CDR3 has 13 residues. Trimming cost V 7 bases and J 0 bases, with 11 bases left between them. CDR1 is SQVTM, CDR2 ANQGSEA, per germline. CDR3 amino acids: CSGRASSTDTQYF. The DNA of the CDR3 is TGCAGCGGTAGGGCCTCTAGCACAGATACGCAGTATTTT.

The chain combines TRBV20-1 with TRBJ2-5; D not resolved. The V end lost 3 bases, the J end lost 4 bases, and 12 bases lay between the germline ends. CDR1 is DFQATT and CDR2 is SNEGSKA in the germline V gene (reference sequence). This CDR3 has 13 residues. CDR3 coding DNA: TGCAGTGCTAGTCAGACCGTGGGAGAGACCCAGTACTTC. Translated, it gives CSASQTVGETQYF.

The CDR3 DNA is TGCAGTGCTAGTCGTCCGGCCATAGACAATGAGCAGTTCTTC. Translating it yields CSASRPAIDNEQFF. V is TRBV20-1 and J is TRBJ2-1; unclear D gene. From germline, CDR1 is DFQATT and CDR2 SNEGSKA (reference sequence). V shed 3 bases and J shed 5 bases, with 14 bases lying between them. There are 14 residues in the CDR3.

This chain links TRBV4-1 with TRBJ2-1, with D possibly being TRBD2 (6 bases). The V gene's germline CDR1 is MGHRA and CDR2 YSYEKL. The ends were cut back, 4 bases at V and 3 bases at J, with 16 bases in the middle. This CDR3 comprises 16 residues. The DNA of the CDR3 is TGCGCCAGCAGCCCCTCCGAGCGGGCTCACTACAATGAGCAGTTCTTC. Translating it yields CASSPSERAHYNEQFF.

The rearrangement joins TRBV20-1 to TRBJ1-1; possibly TRBD1 for D (6 bases). The CDR3 has 14 amino acids. The germline gives CDR1 DFQATT, CDR2 SNEGSKA (reference sequence). V lost 0 bases and J 6 bases, leaving 14 bases between the germline ends. CDR3 nucleotide sequence: TGCAGTGCTAGAGAGCGGACGGGGACACCTGAAGCTTTCTTT. It yields the protein CSARERTGTPEAFF.

The chain carries TRBV27 and TRBJ2-6; a weak D match, TRBD1 (7 bases). Germline V gene sequence: CDR1 MNHEY, CDR2 SMNVEV (reference sequence). The CDR3 totals 15 residues. Trimming shortened V by 6 bases and J by 4 bases, and 13 bases separated the two germline ends. The CDR3: CASRSGGMGANVLTF. The DNA for the CDR3 is TGTGCCAGCAGATCAGGGGGGATGGGGGCCAACGTCCTGACTTTC.

This clonotype turned up a few times. This rearrangement joins TRBV5-1 to TRBJ2-5, with 9 bases matching TRBD2. The CDR3 consists of 16 residues. The V segment lost 2 bases and the J segment 4 bases; nucleotides outside the gene matches: 9. From germline, CDR1 is SGHRS and CDR2 YFSETQ. CDR3 residues: CASSFSSGAEGETQYF. CDR3 sequence (DNA): TGCGCCAGCAGCTTTTCTAGCGGGGCCGAGGGAGAGACCCAGTACTTC.

This clonotype was seen repeatedly, ten times or more. The CDR3 nucleotides are TGTGCCAGCAGTTTACGGGGGGCTGGGGCCAACGTCCTGACTTTC. As protein: CASSLRGAGANVLTF. The chain joins TRBV12-3 or TRBV12-4 to TRBJ2-6; TRBD2 matches at 7 bases. V dropped 2 bases and J dropped 2; count of bases not matched to a gene: 0. The length of the CDR3 is 15 residues.